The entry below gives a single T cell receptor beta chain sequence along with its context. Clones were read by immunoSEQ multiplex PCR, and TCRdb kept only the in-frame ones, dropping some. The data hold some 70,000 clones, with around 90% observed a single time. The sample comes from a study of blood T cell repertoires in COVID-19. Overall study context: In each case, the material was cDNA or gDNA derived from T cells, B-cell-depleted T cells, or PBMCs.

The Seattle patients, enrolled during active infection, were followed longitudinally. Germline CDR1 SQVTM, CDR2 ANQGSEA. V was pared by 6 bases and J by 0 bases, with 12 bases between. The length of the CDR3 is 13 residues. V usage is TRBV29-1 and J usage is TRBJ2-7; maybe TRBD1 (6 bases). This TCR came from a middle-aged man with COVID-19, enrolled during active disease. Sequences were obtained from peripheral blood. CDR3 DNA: TGCAGCGTAGCAGGGGCGAGCTCCTACGAGCAGTACTTC. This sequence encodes CSVAGASSYEQYF.